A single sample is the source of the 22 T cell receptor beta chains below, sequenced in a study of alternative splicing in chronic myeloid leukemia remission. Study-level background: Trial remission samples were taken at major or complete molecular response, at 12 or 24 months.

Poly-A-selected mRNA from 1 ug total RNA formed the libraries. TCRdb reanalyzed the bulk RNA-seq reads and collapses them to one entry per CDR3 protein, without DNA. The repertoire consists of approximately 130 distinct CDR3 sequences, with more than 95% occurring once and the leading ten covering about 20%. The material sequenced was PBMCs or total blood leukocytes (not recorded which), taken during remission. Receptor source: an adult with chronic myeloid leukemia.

CDR3 sequence reads: CASQEGLAETNEQFF. The V gene is TRBV23-1, the J gene TRBJ2-1; absent DNA, TCRdb's TRBD2 call cannot be checked. TRBV23-1 is filed as an ORF, its function uncertain. The CDR3 is 15 amino acids.

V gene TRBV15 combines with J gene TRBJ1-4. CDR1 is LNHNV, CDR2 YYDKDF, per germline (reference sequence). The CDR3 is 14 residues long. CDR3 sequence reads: CATSRGQSNEKLFF.

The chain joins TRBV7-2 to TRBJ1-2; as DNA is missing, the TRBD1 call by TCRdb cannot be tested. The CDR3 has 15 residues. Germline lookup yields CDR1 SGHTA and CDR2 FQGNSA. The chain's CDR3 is CASSGGQGNSYGYTF. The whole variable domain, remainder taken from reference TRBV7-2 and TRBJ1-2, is GAGVSQSPSNKVTEKGKDVELRCDPISGHTALYWYRQSLGQGLEFLIYFQGNSAPDKSGLPSDRFSAERTGGSVSTLTIQRTQQEDSAVYLCASSGGQGNSYGYTFGSGTRLTVV.

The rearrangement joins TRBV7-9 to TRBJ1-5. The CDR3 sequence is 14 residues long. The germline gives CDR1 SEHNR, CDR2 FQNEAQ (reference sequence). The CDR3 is CASRTDTRNQPQHF.

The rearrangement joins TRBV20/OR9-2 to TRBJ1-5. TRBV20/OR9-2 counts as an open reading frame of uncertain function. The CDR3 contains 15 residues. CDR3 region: CSARDRRQGYQPQHF.

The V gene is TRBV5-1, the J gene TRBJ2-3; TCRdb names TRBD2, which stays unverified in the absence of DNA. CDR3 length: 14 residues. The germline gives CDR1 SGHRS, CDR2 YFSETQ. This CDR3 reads CASSFSGGRDTQYF.

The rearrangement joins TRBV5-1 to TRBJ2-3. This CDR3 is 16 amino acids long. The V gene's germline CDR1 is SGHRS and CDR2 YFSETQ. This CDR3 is CASSSTGPTFTDTQYF.

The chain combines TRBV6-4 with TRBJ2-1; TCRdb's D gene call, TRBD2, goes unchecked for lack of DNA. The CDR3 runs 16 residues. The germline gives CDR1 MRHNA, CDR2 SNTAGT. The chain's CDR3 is CASSDSEAGGHNEQFF.

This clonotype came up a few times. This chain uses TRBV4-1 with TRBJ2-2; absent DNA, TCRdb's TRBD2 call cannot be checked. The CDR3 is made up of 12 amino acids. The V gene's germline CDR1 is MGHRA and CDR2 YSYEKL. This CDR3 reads CASSPLTGELFF.

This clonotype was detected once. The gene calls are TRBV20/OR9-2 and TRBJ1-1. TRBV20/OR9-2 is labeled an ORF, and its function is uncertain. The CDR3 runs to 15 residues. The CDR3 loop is CSARDQGGARTEAFF.

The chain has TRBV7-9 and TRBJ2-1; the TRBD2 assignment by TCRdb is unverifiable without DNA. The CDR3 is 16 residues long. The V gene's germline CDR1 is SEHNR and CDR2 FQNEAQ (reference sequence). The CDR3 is CASSPPTGTSDNEQFF.

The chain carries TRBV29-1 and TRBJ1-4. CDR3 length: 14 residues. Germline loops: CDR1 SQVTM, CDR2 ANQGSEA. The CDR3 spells CSVEESRERGKLFF.

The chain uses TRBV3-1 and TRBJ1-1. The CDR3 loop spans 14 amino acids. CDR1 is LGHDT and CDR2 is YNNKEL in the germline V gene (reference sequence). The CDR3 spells CASSPRGENTEAFF. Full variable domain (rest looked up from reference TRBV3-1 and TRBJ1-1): DTAVSQTPKYLVTQMGNDKSIKCEQNLGHDTMYWYKQDSKKFLKIMFSYNNKELIINETVPNRFSPKSPDKAHLNLHINSLELGDSAVYFCASSPRGENTEAFFGQGTRLTVV.

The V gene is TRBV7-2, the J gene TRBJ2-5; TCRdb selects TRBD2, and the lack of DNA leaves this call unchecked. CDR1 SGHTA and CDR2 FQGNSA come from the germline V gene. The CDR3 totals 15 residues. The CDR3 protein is CASSLGAGSQETQYF.

The CDR3 spells CASSRGQGSNQPQHF. The chain recombines TRBV7-9 with TRBJ1-5; TCRdb indicates TRBD1, and absent DNA this call remains unverified. The CDR3 contains 15 residues. Germline lookup yields CDR1 SEHNR and CDR2 FQNEAQ (reference sequence).

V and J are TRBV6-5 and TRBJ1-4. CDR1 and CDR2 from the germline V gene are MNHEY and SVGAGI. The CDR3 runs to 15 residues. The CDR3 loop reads CASRGQGSGNEKLFF.

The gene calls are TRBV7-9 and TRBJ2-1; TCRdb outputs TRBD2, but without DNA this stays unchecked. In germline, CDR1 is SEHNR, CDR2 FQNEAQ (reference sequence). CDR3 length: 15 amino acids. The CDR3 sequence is CASTYPGGPISEQFF.

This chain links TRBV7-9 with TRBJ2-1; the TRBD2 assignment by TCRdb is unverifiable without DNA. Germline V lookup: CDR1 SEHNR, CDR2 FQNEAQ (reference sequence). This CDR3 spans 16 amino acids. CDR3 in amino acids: CASSSLSGGAFNEQFF.

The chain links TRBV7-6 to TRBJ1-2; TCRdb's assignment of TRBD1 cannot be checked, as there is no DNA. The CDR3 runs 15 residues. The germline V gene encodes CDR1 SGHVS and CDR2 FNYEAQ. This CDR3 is CASSLGGGQGDGYTF.

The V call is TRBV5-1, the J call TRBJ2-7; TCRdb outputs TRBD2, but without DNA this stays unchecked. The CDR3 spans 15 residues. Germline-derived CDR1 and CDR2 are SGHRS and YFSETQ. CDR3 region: CASSPLVAGEYEQYF.

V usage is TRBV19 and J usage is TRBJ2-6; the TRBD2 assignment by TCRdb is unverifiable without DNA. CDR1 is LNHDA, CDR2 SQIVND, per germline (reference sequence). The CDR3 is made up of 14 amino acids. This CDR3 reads CASSTGSGANVLTF.

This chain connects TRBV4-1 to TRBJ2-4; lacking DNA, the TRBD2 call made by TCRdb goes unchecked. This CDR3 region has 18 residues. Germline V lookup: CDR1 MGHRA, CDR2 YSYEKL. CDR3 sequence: CASSQGSQRGLAKNIQYF.